This TCR beta chain was documented in a study of blood T cell repertoires in COVID-19 (dated by TCRdb to about 2020). Turning to the overall study: Samples covering the acute and convalescent phases of COVID-19 were provided by collaborators in the United States, Italy and Spain. Samples were obtained from the ongoing ImmuneRACE study (first 160 participants) and from approximately 1,200 subjects provided by 6 global collaborators. The material from the prospective study consisted of cDNA or gDNA derived from T cells, B-cell-depleted T cells, or PBMCs. Where available, HLA class I and class II types were obtained from metadata supplied by the sample provider rather than from assay-based typing. The dataset comprised deeply sampled blood TCRbeta repertoires from subjects exposed to, actively infected with, or recovered from COVID-19. Sample metadata almost always included a de-identified subject ID, COVID-19 status, age in years and sex. The repertoires were released in a freely available public database meant as a resource for research on the immune response to SARS-CoV-2.

Based on the germline V gene, the CDR1 and CDR2 sequences are KGHSH and LQKENI. V is pruned by 4 bases and J by 0 bases, leaving 5 bases of the junction without a gene match. The CDR3 contains 16 residues, cysteine and phenylalanine counted. CDR3 DNA is the only sequence kept; it has 48 bases, read in frame from the first base. What the authors observed across the whole study: The quantity of clinical and demographic metadata differed by source and by participant and was supplied without curation.

TCRbeta CDR3 regions were amplified from genomic DNA using the immunoSEQ Assay, a bias-controlled multiplex PCR. In the source study's methods: The number of nucleated cells in each sample was estimated from the amplification of reference gene primers within the assay. To quantify the absolute abundance of each unique TCRbeta CDR3 rearrangement, sequence reads were collapsed and filtered. Productive Simpson clonality was computed per sample as the square root of Simpson's diversity index over productive rearrangements. TCRdb stores this immuneACCESS table with in-frame sequences only. Part of the clones is absent; in the studies checked, under half of the shortfall reflects unresolved V genes, and no reason is known for the rest. That table is the source of V, J and clone size, and D and trimming were worked out from the DNA. The sample data list more than 300,000 clones, and around 91% of these were observed just once. The ten largest clonotypes hold 3% to 4% of the sample.

A second Seattle source provided samples from volunteer blood donors who had recovered from COVID-19. The collaborating institutions used their own protocols to collect whole blood in K2EDTA tubes. For TCRbeta analysis, collaborators shipped samples in one of three forms: frozen whole blood, isolated PBMCs, or DNA extracted from either of those sample types. This clone was seen just once. This receptor's antigen is unknown. No much larger clone exists at a distance of one base, and base qualities are not known. The rearrangement joined TRBV18 to TRBJ1-4; 7 of the junction bases match TRBD1. Input material: peripheral blood. The clonotype originates from a woman in her late teens or twenties who had recovered from COVID-19. The bases are TGTGCCAGCTCACTCAAAACAGGGGCAACTAATGAAAAACTGTTTTTT. Its translation reads: CASSLKTGATNEKLFF.